This TCR beta chain was obtained from a study of cytomegalovirus exposure and HLA in healthy donors. Worth noting for this clone: Its antigen remains unknown.

The PCR contained 60 Vbeta and 13 Jbeta primers. The assay was immunoSEQ multiplex PCR, and TCRdb's table has in-frame clones only and misses some. The table shows 80,000 or so clones, with 70% to 85% occurring only once. Germline lookup yields CDR1 LGHNT and CDR2 FRNRAP. Trimming removed 1 base from V and 5 bases from J; junction bases left unmatched: 18. The CDR3 totals 20 residues. General observations from the study: Cytomegalovirus association was assigned to approximately 160 TCR beta chains. A later analysis appeared to link common viral pathogens to several of the most significant clusters. Accurate prediction of HLA-A and HLA-B alleles (for most subjects) was reportedly achieved from TCR beta sequences.

This sequence was found in a woman in her thirties or forties in good health and CMV-seronegative. The source material was PBMCs. The chain couples TRBV12-5 to TRBJ1-1; TRBD1 aligns across 11 bases. CDR3 DNA sequence: TGTGCTAGTGGTTTGGGACACTATACTCCGGGACAGGGGGTAGGTACTGAAGCTTTCTTT. The encoded protein is CASGLGHYTPGQGVGTEAFF.